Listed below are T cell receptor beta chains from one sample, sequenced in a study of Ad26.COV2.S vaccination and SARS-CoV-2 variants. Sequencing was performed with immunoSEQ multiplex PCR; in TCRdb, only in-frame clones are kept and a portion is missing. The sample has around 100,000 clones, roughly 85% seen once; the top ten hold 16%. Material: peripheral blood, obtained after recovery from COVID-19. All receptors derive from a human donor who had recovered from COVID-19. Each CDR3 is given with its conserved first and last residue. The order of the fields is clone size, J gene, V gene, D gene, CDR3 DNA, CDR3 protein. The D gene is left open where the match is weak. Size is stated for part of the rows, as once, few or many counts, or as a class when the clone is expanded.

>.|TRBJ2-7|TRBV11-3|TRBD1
TGTGCCAGCAGCCCAGCGCGACAGGGTAACTACGAGCAGTACTTC
CASSPARQGNYEQYF
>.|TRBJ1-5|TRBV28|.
TGTGCCAGCAGTTCACGGGGCATGGTCGATAATCAGCCCCAGCATTTT
CASSSRGMVDNQPQHF
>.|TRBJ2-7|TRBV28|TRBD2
TGTGCCAGCAGTTTTCTAGCGGGAGGGCCGGAGGAGCAGTACTTC
CASSFLAGGPEEQYF
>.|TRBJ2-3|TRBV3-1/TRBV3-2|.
TGTGCCAGCAGCCGACTTACAGCCACAGATACGCAGTATTTT
CASSRLTATDTQYF
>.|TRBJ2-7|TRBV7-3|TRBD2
TGTGCCAGCAGCCCCGCACCAGGGAGGGTACAGTACTTC
CASSPAPGRVQYF
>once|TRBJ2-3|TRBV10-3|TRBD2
TGTGCCATCAGTGCCCTAGGCGGACTAGGGACGTTCGATACGCAGTATTTT
CAISALGGLGTFDTQYF
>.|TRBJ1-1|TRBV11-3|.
TGTGCCAGCAGCTTAGTCTACAGGAACACTGAAGCTTTCTTT
CASSLVYRNTEAFF
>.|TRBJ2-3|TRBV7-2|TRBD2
TGTGCCAGCAGCTTACGAGGGAGGGCCTTTACGCAGTATTTT
CASSLRGRAFTQYF
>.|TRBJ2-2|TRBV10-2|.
TGCGCCAGCAGTCTAACGGGAGACGCCGGGGAGCTGTTTTTT
CASSLTGDAGELFF
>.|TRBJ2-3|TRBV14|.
TGTGCCAGCAGCCCGGACTGGGGAAGAGATACGCAGTATTTT
CASSPDWGRDTQYF
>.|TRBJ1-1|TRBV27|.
TGTGCCAGCAGTTTTGTTAAGGCAGCCGGCACTGAAGCTTTCTTT
CASSFVKAAGTEAFF
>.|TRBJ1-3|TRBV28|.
TGTGCCAGCAGTTCGACCACAGTTCGTGGAAACACCATATATTTT
CASSSTTVRGNTIYF
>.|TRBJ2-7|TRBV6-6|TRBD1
TGTGCCAGCAGTTCCACGAGGCGGACAGGGGCCTACGAGCAGTACTTC
CASSSTRRTGAYEQYF
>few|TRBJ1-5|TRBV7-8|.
TGTGCCAGCAGCCTCGCCGCAGTCAATCAGCCCCAGCATTTT
CASSLAAVNQPQHF
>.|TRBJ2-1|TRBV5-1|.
TGCGCCAGCAGCTTGGCCCCTAGCCCCGGGACGTCCCAGGGTGAGCAGTTCTTC
CASSLAPSPGTSQGEQFF
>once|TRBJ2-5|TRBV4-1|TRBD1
TGCGCCAGCAGCCTCCACCTACAAGGGACAGGGAAAGAGACCCAGTACTTC
CASSLHLQGTGKETQYF